Below, one TCR beta chain is given with its context. Alongside a J-beta primer mix, a sample-barcoded 5' primer served in a second PCR lasting roughly 6 to 12 cycles. Every cDNA was tagged by a template-switch adaptor with 12 random nucleotides. TCRdb recomputed calls from the 5' RACE reads with MiXCR, one row per CDR3 protein. Of 540,000 or so distinct CDR3 sequences in the sample, under 30% are singletons; the top ten hold just under 9%. The data stem from a study of blood T cells in healthy people across ages. CDR1 and CDR2 (germline): SQVTM, ANQGSEA. This CDR3 is built from 18 residues. The same sample was also studied in work on T cells of mothers and their children. From that report: Three healthy Caucasian mothers and their six children were the donors. The authors added sample barcodes and 2-4 random nucleotides using the M1S primer of the second PCR. Among related mother-child pairs, overlap was slightly higher than in unrelated pairs, though not significantly.

The TCR originated in a boy aged 5-17 years in good health. The chain recombines TRBV29-1 with TRBJ2-5; 7 nucleotides agree with TRBD1. The J call is doubtful: the DNA matches TRBJ2-1 better. Sequencing was carried out using blood. CDR3 residues: CSVPGTEQPRGSYNEQFF. The CDR3, as DNA: TGCAGCGTTCCCGGGACAGAACAGCCACGGGGTTCCTACAATGAGCAGTTCTTC.